Following are 27 T cell receptor beta chains from one sample sequenced in a study of patients and donors after allogeneic stem cell transplantation. One entry per CDR3 protein, called by TCRdb with MiXCR from the RT-PCR reads. This sample carries some 200,000 distinct CDR3 sequences, less than 45% of them seen once, and the ten largest clones take 25% to 35%. The specimen sequenced was blood, either unsorted or a sorted T cell fraction (not recorded which). These receptors originate from a human donor who was either an allogeneic HSCT recipient or a stem cell or donor lymphocyte infusion donor (not recorded which). It is not recorded whose cells these are; they may come from a transplant donor.

This clonotype was seen more than once but under ten times. CDR3 in amino acids: CASSYAGQNEKLFF. DNA for the CDR3: TGTGCCAGCAGTTACGCCGGACAGAATGAAAAACTGTTTTTT. This chain uses TRBV6-6 with TRBJ1-4, with D tentatively TRBD1 (6 bases). This CDR3 is 14 amino acids long. Trimming removed 2 bases from V and 5 bases from J, with 9 bases in between. Germline CDR1 is MNHNY and CDR2 is SVGAGI (reference sequence).

V is TRBV10-3 and J is TRBJ1-2, with D possibly being TRBD1 (6 bases). The CDR3 loop spans 14 amino acids. Germline CDR1 is ENHRY and CDR2 is SYGVKD. With 2 bases removed from V and 2 bases from J, the gap between germline ends came to 9 bases. The CDR3 here is CAISEGQLNYGYTF. The CDR3 coding sequence is TGTGCCATCAGTGAGGGACAGCTCAACTATGGCTACACCTTC.

This sequence joins TRBV29-1 and TRBJ1-2; TRBD1 matches at 8 bases. Trimming removed 1 base from V and 4 bases from J; junction bases left unmatched: 8. The CDR3 has 15 residues. Germline CDR1 and CDR2: SQVTM and ANQGSEA. CDR3 in DNA: TGCAGCGTTGAAGGAGACAGGGGTTTGGGCTATGGCTACACCTTC. Amino acid sequence: CSVEGDRGLGYGYTF.

This clonotype was observed a handful of times. The chain links TRBV5-1 to TRBJ1-1; TRBD1 matches at 9 bases. This CDR3 comprises 19 residues. The J segment lost 4 bases and the V segment lost 3 bases, leaving 19 bases of the junction unmatched. Germline values: CDR1 SGHRS, CDR2 YFSETQ. The CDR3 protein is CASSWIGTGGTYKTTEAFF. CDR3 nucleotide sequence: TGCGCCAGCAGCTGGATCGGAACAGGGGGCACGTACAAGACCACTGAAGCTTTCTTT. The whole variable domain, remainder taken from reference TRBV5-1 and TRBJ1-1, is KAGVTQTPRYLIKTRGQQVTLSCSPISGHRSVSWYQQTPGQGLQFLFEYFSETQRNKGNFPGRFSGRQFSNSRSEMNVSTLELGDSALYLCASSWIGTGGTYKTTEAFFGQGTRLTVV.

This clonotype was seen more than once but under ten times. The chain joins TRBV2 to TRBJ1-3; D may be TRBD1 (5 bases). The CDR3 has 14 residues. V lost 6 bases and J 5 bases, leaving 14 bases between the germline ends. Germline CDR1 is SNHLY and CDR2 is FYNNEI. CDR3 amino acids: CASSAWDGRNTIYF. The CDR3 DNA follows: TGTGCCAGCAGCGCCTGGGACGGCCGAAACACCATATATTTT.

This clonotype was seen more than once but under ten times. V usage is TRBV2 and J usage is TRBJ1-5; 9 bases agree with TRBD1. V lost 4 bases, J lost 1 base, and 5 bases stayed unmatched. The germline V gene encodes CDR1 SNHLY and CDR2 FYNNEI. CDR3 length: 16 residues. The CDR3: CASSVLGQGSNQPQHF. The CDR3 region has the DNA TGTGCCAGCAGTGTGTTGGGACAGGGAAGCAATCAGCCCCAGCATTTT.

This clonotype was observed a handful of times. V and J are TRBV7-6 and TRBJ1-1; D is uncertain. The CDR3 extends over 14 amino acids. Germline V gene sequence: CDR1 SGHVS, CDR2 FNYEAQ. Trimming removed 2 bases at V and 5 bases at J, with 12 bases between. The CDR3: CASSLSHGTTEAFF. In DNA, the CDR3 is TGTGCCAGCAGCTTAAGTCATGGAACGACTGAAGCTTTCTTT.

V is TRBV7-2 and J is TRBJ1-3; TRBD1 is a possible D gene (6 bases). The germline CDR1 and CDR2 sequences are SGHTA and FQGNSA. The CDR3 runs 16 residues. The V end was cut by 5 bases, the J end by 0 bases, with 14 bases between. In DNA, the CDR3 is TGTGCCAGCAGCCCGCAACCACAGGGCTCTGGAAACACCATATATTTT. Translation gives CASSPQPQGSGNTIYF.

V is TRBV28 and J is TRBJ2-7; a weak D match, TRBD1 (6 bases). Trimming pared 10 bases from V and 5 bases from J, leaving 15 bases between. CDR1 and CDR2 (germline): MDHEN, SYDVKM. The CDR3 is 12 residues long. The CDR3 coding sequence is TGTGCCACCCTCGGGACACTCAACGAGCAGTACTTC. Translated: CATLGTLNEQYF.

This chain joins TRBV6-4 and TRBJ1-1; D remains unclear. The V gene lost 0 bases and the J gene lost 1 base, with 15 bases spanning the gap. From germline, CDR1 is MRHNA and CDR2 SNTAGT. This CDR3 comprises 17 residues. The CDR3 reads CASSDSRKGRPNTEAFF. The CDR3 nucleotides read TGTGCCAGCAGTGACTCTAGGAAGGGCAGGCCGAACACTGAAGCTTTCTTT.

The chain links TRBV4-1 to TRBJ1-3, with a weak D call TRBD1 (5 bases). Germline V CDR1 and CDR2: MGHRA, YSYEKL. This CDR3 is 17 amino acids long. Trimming removed 1 base at V and 6 bases at J, with 19 bases between. The CDR3 DNA sequence: TGCGCCAGCAGCCAAGGGGAGGGGCCGGATAGGGAAAACACCATATATTTT. Translation gives CASSQGEGPDRENTIYF.

This clonotype was detected a few times. The V and J genes are TRBV28 and TRBJ2-3; possibly TRBD2 for D (5 bases). This CDR3 has 13 amino acids. Trimming took off 7 bases at V and 2 bases at J, with 10 bases between the two ends. The germline V gene has CDR1 MDHEN and CDR2 SYDVKM. This CDR3 reads CASIDYDTDTQYF. The CDR3 DNA reads TGTGCCAGCATAGACTACGACACAGATACGCAGTATTTT.

This clonotype has more than one count but fewer than ten. This chain connects TRBV6-2 or TRBV6-3 to TRBJ1-5; 7 bases are a match to TRBD1. The trim removed 0 bases at V and 6 bases at J, leaving 5 bases unmatched. This CDR3 comprises 15 residues. The germline V gene encodes CDR1 MNHEY and CDR2 SVGEGT. In DNA, the CDR3 is TGTGCCAGCAGTTACTCGACAGGGCCGCTTCAGCCCCAGCATTTT. Translating gives CASSYSTGPLQPQHF.

The CDR3 sequence is CASSLGGAHFDEQYF. CDR3 coding DNA: TGCGCCAGCAGCTTGGGGGGCGCGCATTTCGACGAGCAGTACTTC. This chain links TRBV5-1 with TRBJ2-7; maybe TRBD1 (5 bases). Trimming took 0 bases from V and 5 from J, leaving 15 bases between them. CDR1 SGHRS and CDR2 YFSETQ come from the germline V gene. CDR3 size: 15 residues.

The rearrangement joins TRBV9 to TRBJ2-4; TRBD1 agrees at 9 bases. V lost 3 bases to trimming and J lost 2 bases; unmatched junction nucleotides: 9. Looked up from germline, CDR1 is SGDLS and CDR2 is YYNGEE. The CDR3 loop spans 17 amino acids. The CDR3 nucleotides are TGTGCCAGCAGCGGCCGGGACAGGGACGATTCCAAAAACATTCAGTACTTC. Translated: CASSGRDRDDSKNIQYF. The full variable domain, in which reference TRBV9 and TRBJ2-4 provide the parts outside the CDR3, is DSGVTQTPKHLITATGQRVTLRCSPRSGDLSVYWYQQSLDQGLQFLIQYYNGEERAKGNILERFSAQQFPDLHSELNLSSLELGDSALYFCASSGRDRDDSKNIQYFGAGTRLSVL.

This chain connects TRBV12-3 or TRBV12-4 to TRBJ2-5, with D maybe TRBD1 (5 bases). The V end lost 0 bases, the J end lost 5 bases, and 10 bases lay between the germline ends. The CDR3 has 14 residues. In nucleotides, the CDR3 is TGTGCCAGCAGTTTAGCCAGGGTTTATGAGACCCAGTACTTC. As protein: CASSLARVYETQYF.

About this clonotype: The conserved phenylalanine or tryptophan is not found at the CDR3 terminus, so this likely reflects a read error. The chain carries TRBV28 and TRBJ1-1, with a tentative D call TRBD1 (5 bases). This CDR3 is 16 amino acids long. Trimming removed 10 bases at V and 0 bases at J, with 21 bases between. Germline V gene lookup returns CDR1 MDHEN and CDR2 SYDVKM. DNA for the CDR3: TGTGCCACCCAACCTGTTCCGGGCAGGGTGAACACTGAAGCTTTCTTG. This encodes CATQPVPGRVNTEAFL.

J is TRBJ1-1 and V is TRBV12-3 or TRBV12-4; a weak D match, TRBD1 (5 bases). The V end was cut by 8 bases, the J end by 3 bases, with 22 bases between. The CDR3 spans 16 residues. The CDR3 loop is CASLVGDRYVDTEAFF. The CDR3 nucleotides are TGTGCCAGCCTCGTGGGGGATAGGTATGTGGACACTGAAGCTTTCTTT.

This rearrangement joins TRBV3-1 to TRBJ1-2; no firm D call. The CDR3 is made up of 13 amino acids. V was cut by 5 bases and J by 2 bases, with 9 bases left in between. The germline V gene has CDR1 LGHDT and CDR2 YNNKEL (reference sequence). The CDR3 is CASSGLMNYGYTF. CDR3 bases: TGTGCCAGCAGCGGGTTAATGAACTATGGCTACACCTTC.

This chain connects TRBV12-3 or TRBV12-4 to TRBJ2-3, with 9 bases aligning to TRBD2. The length of the CDR3 is 15 residues. Trimming cost V 6 bases and J 4 bases; bases outside gene matches: 8. The CDR3, as DNA: TGTGCCAGCAGACTTAGCGGGAGTAGGGCAGATACGCAGTATTTT. Translating gives CASRLSGSRADTQYF.

The V gene is TRBV6-5, the J gene TRBJ1-3; the D gene is possibly TRBD1 (6 bases). Looked up from germline, CDR1 is MNHEY and CDR2 is SVGAGI. The V and J ends lost 2 bases and 0 bases respectively, with 8 bases between them. This CDR3 has 15 amino acids. The CDR3 reads CASSYDRPSGNTIYF. The CDR3 bases are TGTGCCAGCAGTTACGACAGGCCCTCTGGAAACACCATATATTTT.

This chain joins TRBV20-1 and TRBJ1-2, with D uncertain. This CDR3 has 14 residues. Germline V CDR1 and CDR2: DFQATT, SNEGSKA (reference sequence). V lost 7 bases to trimming and J lost 0 bases, with 15 bases between them. CDR3 protein: CSVRPAGTNYGYTF. The CDR3, as DNA: TGCAGTGTCAGGCCGGCGGGTACTAACTATGGCTACACCTTC.

The chain uses TRBV15 and TRBJ1-2, with TRBD1 identical over 8 bases. V lost 2 bases, J lost 10 bases, and 12 bases stayed unmatched. Germline V gives CDR1 LNHNV, CDR2 YYDKDF (reference sequence). This CDR3 is built from 15 residues. The CDR3: CATSRSQDREEDYTF. In DNA, the CDR3 is TGTGCCACCAGCAGATCCCAGGACAGGGAAGAGGACTACACCTTC.

This clonotype was counted between two and nine times. This chain links TRBV12-3 or TRBV12-4 with TRBJ1-6, with 10 bases aligning to TRBD1. This CDR3 has 15 residues. Trimming took 5 bases from V and 8 from J; bases not matched to a gene: 6. CDR3 sequence: CASSPPGQGYSPLHF. The CDR3 DNA reads TGTGCCAGCAGTCCTCCGGGACAGGGGTATTCACCCCTCCACTTT.

This clonotype appeared a few times. The rearrangement links TRBV7-9 to TRBJ1-3, with D perhaps TRBD1 (5 bases). CDR3 length equals 15 residues. With 5 bases removed from V and 4 bases from J, the gap between germline ends came to 15 bases. CDR1 and CDR2 (germline): SEHNR, FQNEAQ (reference sequence). The chain's CDR3 is CASSQNGDVGNTIYF. Here the CDR3 DNA reads TGTGCCAGCAGCCAAAACGGGGACGTGGGAAACACCATATATTTT.

This chain links TRBV27 with TRBJ2-3; D is unclear. Germline V gives CDR1 MNHEY, CDR2 SMNVEV (reference sequence). The CDR3 covers 11 residues. V was pared by 7 bases and J by 5 bases, with 7 bases between. Written as DNA, the CDR3 is TGTGCCAGCACCAGATTAGATACGCAGTATTTT. It codes for CASTRLDTQYF.

The J gene is TRBJ1-1, the V gene TRBV7-2; D gene ambiguous. In germline, CDR1 is SGHTA, CDR2 FQGNSA. This CDR3 comprises 16 residues. Trimming took off 5 bases at V and 4 bases at J, with 20 bases between the two ends. The CDR3: CASSPNRALASTEAFF. The CDR3 nucleotides are TGTGCCAGCAGCCCTAACCGGGCCCTTGCTAGCACTGAAGCTTTCTTT.